This T cell receptor (beta chain) comes out of a study of shared T cell receptors in the human thymus. CDR3 size: 19 residues. V shed 4 bases, J shed 0 bases, and the junction held 14 bases outside the gene matches. Germline lookup yields CDR1 SGHTA and CDR2 FQGNSA. The assay was immunoSEQ multiplex PCR, and TCRdb's table has in-frame clones only and misses some. Of 640,000 or so clones listed, approximately 87% are singletons. This sample was shared with a second study, whose subject was human thymus T cells. That paper notes: Resections removed during corrective heart surgery provided the thymus tissue used.

This receptor was obtained from a boy less than two years old with a congenital heart defect. The chain couples TRBV7-2 to TRBJ2-5; 10 bases agree with TRBD2. The sample comprised thymocytes. CDR3 bases: TGTGCCAGCAGCTGTAGGGTGCTAGCGGGAGTTGTCTACCAAGAGACCCAGTACTTC. This gives the protein CASSCRVLAGVVYQETQYF.